A single sample gave rise to the 12 T cell receptor beta chains below, sequenced in a study of blood T cell repertoires in COVID-19. Data came from immunoSEQ multiplex PCR; TCRdb stores just in-frame clones and leaves some out. Among 200,000 to 250,000 clones listed, roughly 80% were seen once. Sequencing was done on a sample of peripheral blood. These receptors all come from a woman in her sixties or seventies who had recovered from COVID-19.

The V call is TRBV23-1, the J call TRBJ1-6; weak D call: TRBD1 (6 bases). TRBV23-1 is marked as an open reading frame, function uncertain. The CDR3 extends over 17 amino acids. The V end lost 3 bases, the J end lost 5 bases, and 17 bases lay between the germline ends. The CDR3 reads CASSQPTGHRNNSPLHF. The DNA for the CDR3 is TGCGCCAGCAGTCAGCCGACGGGACATAGGAATAATTCACCCCTCCACTTT.

To note about this clone: Germline and junction disagree at one end, which may indicate a read error. The rearrangement joins TRBV3-1 (or the pseudogene TRBV3-2) to TRBJ2-1; TRBD2 matches 12 bases. The CDR3 is made up of 14 amino acids. The V gene's germline CDR1 is LGHDT and CDR2 YNNKEL (reference sequence). The CDR3: CASRIGLAGGIKIF. The CDR3, as DNA: TGTGCCAGCAGAATCGGGCTAGCGGGGGGGATAAAAATCTTC.

The chain carries TRBV6-5 and TRBJ2-7; 8 nucleotides line up with TRBD1. The germline V gene has CDR1 MNHEY and CDR2 SVGAGI. The CDR3 runs to 15 residues. Losses at the gene ends were 5 bases for V and 5 bases for J; bases not matched to a gene: 11. CDR3 loop: CASSKTGVLSDEQYF. The CDR3 bases are TGTGCCAGCAGTAAGACAGGGGTCCTTTCGGACGAGCAGTACTTC.

This chain connects TRBV9 to TRBJ1-3; 11 nucleotides agree with TRBD1. This CDR3 region has 15 residues. After removal of 4 bases from V and 2 bases from J, the junction contained 2 bases not matched to a gene. CDR1 and CDR2 from the germline V gene are SGDLS and YYNGEE. CDR3 sequence reads: CASSQDRGPGNTIYF. In DNA form, the CDR3 reads TGTGCCAGCAGCCAGGACAGGGGGCCTGGAAACACCATATATTTT.

CDR3 in DNA: TGTGCCACCAGTGACTCGACATGGGCGACATCTGAAGCTTTCTTT. It is translated as CATSDSTWATSEAFF. V gene TRBV24-1 combines with J gene TRBJ1-1; no reliable D call. Germline values: CDR1 KGHDR, CDR2 SFDVKD. V gave up 4 bases and J gave up 6 bases, with 17 bases separating them. CDR3 size: 15 residues.

This chain uses TRBV29-1 with TRBJ2-5, with 7 bases lining up with TRBD1. Trimming removed 7 bases from V and 4 bases from J; junction bases left unmatched: 6. The CDR3 sequence is 12 residues long. Germline CDR1 is SQVTM and CDR2 is ANQGSEA. CDR3 protein: CSAYRGGETQYF. The DNA of the CDR3 is TGCAGCGCTTACAGGGGCGGAGAGACCCAGTACTTC.

This chain links TRBV25-1 with TRBJ1-2, with 7 nucleotides matching TRBD1. Germline V CDR1 and CDR2: MGHDK, SYGVNS. The CDR3 loop spans 11 amino acids. The J segment lost 8 bases and the V segment lost 8 bases, leaving 5 bases of the junction unmatched. The chain's CDR3 is CASFTGVGYTF. CDR3 coding DNA: TGTGCCAGCTTCACAGGGGTGGGCTACACCTTC.

V is TRBV15 and J is TRBJ1-5, with TRBD1 as a possible D gene (5 bases). Germline V gives CDR1 LNHNV, CDR2 YYDKDF (reference sequence). This CDR3 comprises 16 residues. The V end lost 1 base, the J end lost 0 bases, and 10 bases lay between the germline ends. This CDR3 reads CATSRGPQGSNQPQHF. As DNA, the CDR3 is TGTGCCACCAGCAGAGGGCCTCAGGGTAGCAATCAGCCCCAGCATTTT.

V and J are TRBV29-1 and TRBJ1-6; 10 bases agree with TRBD1. Germline V gene lookup returns CDR1 SQVTM and CDR2 ANQGSEA. The CDR3 length is 12 residues. V shed 5 bases and J 9 bases; nucleotides not matched to a gene: 1. The CDR3 reads CSVRTGGSPLHF. For the CDR3, the DNA is TGCAGCGTTCGGACAGGGGGTTCACCCCTCCACTTT.

This clone was counted a few times. The chain uses TRBV7-2 and TRBJ2-1, with D perhaps matching TRBD1 (5 bases). V was trimmed by 8 bases and J by 3 bases, leaving 5 bases between them. This CDR3 has 11 residues. Germline V lookup: CDR1 SGHTA, CDR2 FQGNSA. The CDR3 nucleotides are TGTGCCAGCGGACACTACAATGAGCAGTTCTTC. This codes for CASGHYNEQFF.

The CDR3: CASSPLAGVTDTQYF. In DNA form, the CDR3 reads TGCGCCAGCAGTCCGCTAGCGGGGGTGACAGATACGCAGTATTTT. This sequence joins TRBV10-2 and TRBJ2-3; 10 positions agree with TRBD2. The CDR3 runs 15 residues. The germline CDR1 and CDR2 sequences are WSHSY and SAAADI. With 5 bases clipped from V and 3 bases from J, the junction kept 5 bases outside the gene matches.

V gene TRBV4-1 combines with J gene TRBJ2-2; D might be TRBD1 (6 bases). Trimming pared 4 bases from V and 2 bases from J, leaving 14 bases between. CDR1 and CDR2 (germline): MGHRA, YSYEKL. The CDR3 extends over 16 amino acids. The CDR3 DNA sequence: TGCGCCAGCAGCCCCGGTTCAGGGGAAAACACCGGGGAGCTGTTTTTT. Its protein product is CASSPGSGENTGELFF.